This T cell receptor beta chain was profiled in a study of T cells in Graves' hyperthyroidism and ophthalmopathy. This clonotype has a count of ten or more. RNA transcripts served as the template for amplifying TCR beta CDR3 regions. Carried out on the TCR CDR3, a first-round RT-PCR used the HTBI primer set. Each CDR3 protein gets one entry after TCRdb re-called the multiplex PCR reads with MiXCR. In the table there are roughly 250,000 distinct CDR3 sequences, 13% to 15% of which are singletons. Trimming removed 5 bases from V and 4 bases from J; junction bases left unmatched: 7. The CDR3 length is 15 residues.

Sequences were obtained from blood. The sequence derives from a woman aged 40 to 50 with Graves' hyperthyroidism that later progressed to Graves' ophthalmopathy. The rearrangement links TRBV12-3 or TRBV12-4 to TRBJ1-3, with 8 bases aligning to TRBD1. The CDR3, as DNA: TGTGCCAGCAGTCGGTTGGGGACAGGAGGAAACACCATATATTTT. It is translated as CASSRLGTGGNTIYF.